What follows are 25 T cell receptor beta chains derived from one specimen sequenced in a study of blood T cell repertoires in COVID-19 (dated by TCRdb to about 2020). The method behind the library was the immunoSEQ multiplex PCR assay. The table comes from immuneACCESS by way of TCRdb, which keeps in-frame sequences with V and J called. Part of the clones is missing from these tables; in studies checked, under half for an unresolved V gene and the rest for unknown reasons. Here the sample has some 70,000 clones; 80% to 90% occur a single time. The ten largest clones represent about 8.1% of the sample. Sequenced: peripheral blood. The receptors originated from a young man with acute or convalescent COVID-19.

This chain joins TRBV9 and TRBJ1-4; D remains unclear. The V end was cut by 0 bases, the J end by 6 bases, with 6 bases between. The germline V gene encodes CDR1 SGDLS and CDR2 YYNGEE. The CDR3 loop spans 13 amino acids. This chain's CDR3 is CASSVGLDEKLFF. CDR3 in DNA: TGTGCCAGCAGCGTAGGTCTTGATGAAAAACTGTTTTTT.

This clone has a handful of counts. The chain uses TRBV19 and TRBJ1-4; 9 nucleotides match TRBD1. The CDR3 extends over 14 amino acids. Germline V CDR1 and CDR2: LNHDA, SQIVND (reference sequence). V trimming: 6 bases; J trimming: 5 bases; junction bases outside the gene matches: 4. The CDR3 nucleotides read TGTGCCAGTAGACCCGGGACAGGGAATGAAAAACTGTTTTTT. Amino acid sequence: CASRPGTGNEKLFF.

V gene TRBV28 combines with J gene TRBJ2-4; D perhaps matches TRBD1 (6 bases). Trimming pared 7 bases from V and 2 bases from J, leaving 21 bases between. The CDR3 spans 17 residues. CDR1 and CDR2 (germline): MDHEN, SYDVKM. The CDR3: CASNVQHRGSTKNIQYF. CDR3 DNA: TGTGCCAGCAACGTGCAACATAGGGGGTCCACCAAAAACATTCAGTACTTC.

The chain employs TRBV14 and TRBJ2-1, with a tentative D call TRBD1 (5 bases). CDR3 size: 14 residues. V lost 0 bases and J 4 bases, leaving 7 bases between the germline ends. CDR1 is SGHDN, CDR2 FVKESK, per germline. CDR3 nucleotides: TGTGCCAGCAGCCAAGAAGGGGTTTACAATGAGCAGTTCTTC. Protein sequence: CASSQEGVYNEQFF.

In this sample, this clone turned up once. V is TRBV6-6 and J is TRBJ2-2, with 8 nucleotides matching TRBD2. Germline values: CDR1 MNHNY, CDR2 SVGAGI (reference sequence). The CDR3 sequence is 14 residues long. V lost 2 bases, J lost 5 bases, and 1 base stayed unmatched. This chain's CDR3 is CASSYTSGTGELFF. The CDR3 DNA is TGTGCCAGCAGTTACACTAGCGGTACCGGGGAGCTGTTTTTT.

This clone appeared once. This rearrangement joins TRBV30 to TRBJ1-1; TRBD1 is a possible D gene (5 bases). CDR3 length equals 13 residues. Germline V lookup: CDR1 GTSNPN, CDR2 SVGIG (reference sequence). The ends were cut back, 1 base at V and 3 bases at J, with 9 bases in the middle. The CDR3 is CAWSEFRDTEAFF. Here the CDR3 DNA reads TGTGCCTGGAGTGAGTTCAGGGACACTGAAGCTTTCTTT.

In its sample, this clone was seen once. The CDR3 DNA follows: TGTGCCAGCAGCTTAGAGCGGGCGGGAAGCACAGATACGCAGTATTTT. Translated, it gives CASSLERAGSTDTQYF. The J gene is TRBJ2-3, the V gene TRBV7-2; D is possibly TRBD2 (6 bases). The V gene's germline CDR1 is SGHTA and CDR2 FQGNSA. The CDR3 spans 16 residues. V dropped 1 base and J dropped 0 bases, with 11 bases sitting between them.

The gene calls are TRBV2 and TRBJ2-1; 7 bases agree with TRBD1. CDR1 and CDR2 from the germline V gene are SNHLY and FYNNEI. V trimming: 7 bases; J trimming: 3 bases; junction bases outside the gene matches: 12. The length of the CDR3 is 16 residues. For the CDR3, the DNA is TGTGCCAGCAAATCCAACCCGGGACAGTACTACAATGAGCAGTTCTTC. The encoded protein is CASKSNPGQYYNEQFF.

The V call is TRBV5-6, the J call TRBJ2-7; the D gene is possibly TRBD1 (6 bases). Germline V gene lookup returns CDR1 SGHDT and CDR2 YYEEEE. Deletions cut 3 bases from V and 6 bases from J, with 19 bases between. The CDR3 extends over 15 amino acids. The CDR3 DNA reads TGTGCCAGCAGCTCTGCAGGGGCGTTGGTCCTCGAGCAGTACTTC. It codes for CASSSAGALVLEQYF.

V and J are TRBV14 and TRBJ2-3; 15 bases match TRBD2. The CDR3 has 18 residues. In germline, CDR1 is SGHDN, CDR2 FVKESK. V was pared by 1 base and J by 5 bases, with 7 bases of the junction left unmatched. CDR3: CASSQAMGLAGGVDTQYF. CDR3 sequence (DNA): TGTGCCAGCAGCCAAGCGATGGGACTAGCGGGAGGTGTAGATACGCAGTATTTT.

This sequence joins TRBV7-3 and TRBJ2-1; TRBD2 is a possible D gene (5 bases). This CDR3 has 13 residues. Germline lookup yields CDR1 SGHTA and CDR2 FQGTGA. V was trimmed by 2 bases and J by 9 bases, leaving 11 bases between them. Here the CDR3 reads CASSLGGAGEQFF. CDR3 nucleotides: TGTGCCAGCAGCTTAGGAGGAGCTGGTGAGCAGTTCTTC.

This chain links TRBV9 with TRBJ1-4, with TRBD1 identical over 9 bases. The V and J ends lost 0 bases and 4 bases, in that order; junction bases with no gene match: 4. This CDR3 has 16 amino acids. CDR1 is SGDLS, CDR2 YYNGEE, per germline. In DNA form, the CDR3 reads TGTGCCAGCAGCGTAGAGGGACAGGGTTATAATGAAAAACTGTTTTTT. Translation: CASSVEGQGYNEKLFF. Supplemented by reference TRBV9 and TRBJ1-4, the full variable domain reads DSGVTQTPKHLITATGQRVTLRCSPRSGDLSVYWYQQSLDQGLQFLIQYYNGEERAKGNILERFSAQQFPDLHSELNLSSLELGDSALYFCASSVEGQGYNEKLFFGSGTQLSVL.

This CDR3 reads CASSPDRVEGYTF. The CDR3 bases are TGTGCCAGCAGCCCGGACAGGGTGGAAGGCTACACCTTC. This chain links TRBV12-3 or TRBV12-4 with TRBJ1-2, with 8 nucleotides matching TRBD1. V shed 6 bases, J shed 8 bases, and the junction held 8 bases outside the gene matches. The CDR3 runs to 13 residues.

V gene TRBV5-8 combines with J gene TRBJ1-6, with a tentative D call TRBD1 (6 bases). V lost 5 bases to trimming and J lost 7 bases, with 10 bases between them. The CDR3 consists of 13 residues. Germline V CDR1 and CDR2: SGHTS, YDEGEE. The CDR3 loop is CASRYRVNSPLHF. CDR3 DNA sequence: TGTGCCAGCAGATACAGGGTAAATTCACCCCTCCACTTT. Filled out from reference TRBV5-8 and TRBJ1-6, the complete variable domain reads EAGVTQSPTHLIKTRGQQATLRCSPISGHTSVYWYQQALGLGLQFLLWYDEGEERNRGNFPPRFSGRQFPNYSSELNVNALELEDSALYLCASRYRVNSPLHFGNGTRLTVT.

J is TRBJ1-5 and V is TRBV27, with TRBD1 identical over 7 bases. This CDR3 has 13 residues. The germline CDR1 and CDR2 sequences are MNHEY and SMNVEV (reference sequence). V lost 11 bases, J lost 7 bases, and 11 bases stayed unmatched. The CDR3 region has the DNA TGTGCCTCAGGCGACAGGGTGGCACAGCCCCAGCATTTT. Translating it yields CASGDRVAQPQHF.

CDR3 in amino acids: CASSQGWSGANVLTF. CDR3 nucleotides: TGTGCCAGCAGCCAGGGGTGGTCTGGGGCCAACGTCCTGACTTTC. The chain is built from TRBV27 and TRBJ2-6; tentatively, D is TRBD1 (6 bases). V lost 6 bases and J 1 base, leaving 10 bases between the germline ends. CDR3 size: 15 residues. The V gene's germline CDR1 is MNHEY and CDR2 SMNVEV (reference sequence).

The rearrangement uses TRBV20-1 and TRBJ2-1; tentative D call: TRBD1 (5 bases). Trimming shortened V by 3 bases and J by 9 bases, and 9 bases separated the two germline ends. The CDR3 runs 11 residues. Germline V gene data show CDR1 as DFQATT and CDR2 as SNEGSKA (reference sequence). CDR3: CSASRVGEQFF. The CDR3 nucleotides read TGCAGTGCTAGCAGGGTTGGTGAGCAGTTCTTC.

This chain connects TRBV28 to TRBJ1-6, with 7 positions matching TRBD1. There are 15 residues in the CDR3. Germline-derived CDR1 and CDR2 are MDHEN and SYDVKM. V was pared by 3 bases and J by 7 bases, with 6 bases of the junction left unmatched. CDR3 amino acids: CASSFSDRVNSPLHF. CDR3 in DNA: TGTGCCAGCAGTTTTTCCGACAGGGTCAATTCACCCCTCCACTTT.

CDR3: CASSQDSEAYEQYF. CDR3 in DNA: TGTGCCAGCAGCCAGGACAGCGAAGCCTACGAGCAGTACTTC. The chain uses TRBV13 and TRBJ2-7; TRBD1 is a possible D gene (6 bases). Germline CDR1 reads PRHDT; CDR2 reads FYEKMQ (reference sequence). CDR3 size: 14 residues. Trimming pared 5 bases from V and 2 bases from J, leaving 13 bases between.

This clone showed up just a few times. J is TRBJ1-4 and V is TRBV18, with unresolved D. This CDR3 spans 14 amino acids. Germline CDR1 KGHSH, CDR2 LQKENI. V was shortened by 5 bases and J by 0 bases, with 7 bases between the two germline ends. The CDR3 is CASSAGSTNEKLFF. Here the CDR3 DNA reads TGTGCCAGCTCAGCAGGATCAACTAATGAAAAACTGTTTTTT.

The J gene is TRBJ2-6, the V gene TRBV3-1 (or the pseudogene TRBV3-2), with TRBD2 matching over 10 bases. CDR1 and CDR2 from the germline V gene are LGHDT and YNNKEL (reference sequence). This CDR3 contains 19 residues. V lost 0 bases to trimming and J lost 2 bases; unmatched junction nucleotides: 7. CDR3 DNA: TGTGCCAGCAGCCAAGATCTCCGGCTAGCGGGAGCTGGGGCCAACGTCCTGACTTTC. Its translation is CASSQDLRLAGAGANVLTF.

This chain links TRBV6-2 or TRBV6-3 with TRBJ1-3; no clear D gene. CDR1 is MNHEY and CDR2 is SVGEGT in the germline V gene. V shed 4 bases and J shed 3 bases, with 10 bases lying between them. The CDR3 consists of 14 residues. CDR3 loop: CASSFDKSGNTIYF. DNA of the CDR3: TGTGCCAGCAGTTTCGACAAGAGTGGAAACACCATATATTTT.

The chain has TRBV14 and TRBJ2-2; tentatively, D is TRBD1 (5 bases). The CDR3 runs to 14 residues. V dropped 2 bases and J dropped 1 base, with 5 bases sitting between them. The germline V gene encodes CDR1 SGHDN and CDR2 FVKESK. The CDR3: CASSQQGNTGELFF. CDR3 nucleotides: TGTGCCAGCAGCCAACAGGGGAACACCGGGGAGCTGTTTTTT.

The V and J genes are TRBV7-9 and TRBJ2-2, with 7 bases matching TRBD1. Trimming took 5 bases from V and 4 from J; bases not matched to a gene: 1. This CDR3 has 13 amino acids. CDR1 SEHNR and CDR2 FQNEAQ come from the germline V gene (reference sequence). As DNA, the CDR3 is TGTGCCAGCAGCGCAGGGGGCACCGGGGAGCTGTTTTTT. Amino acid sequence: CASSAGGTGELFF.

The CDR3 DNA sequence: TGTGCCAGCAGAACAGGGAACAATCAGCCCCAGCATTTT. Translating gives CASRTGNNQPQHF. The rearrangement uses TRBV28 and TRBJ1-5, with D perhaps TRBD1 (6 bases). CDR1 and CDR2 (germline): MDHEN, SYDVKM. Trimming shortened V by 6 bases and J by 3 bases, and 9 bases separated the two germline ends. The CDR3 is 13 residues long.